Below are 5 T cell receptor beta chains sequenced from a single sample in a study of T cells in Graves' hyperthyroidism and ophthalmopathy. Template material for amplifying TCR beta CDR3 regions consisted of RNA transcripts. TCR CDR3 regions were first amplified by RT-PCR with HTBI primers. TCRdb called the multiplex PCR reads again in MiXCR, with one record for every CDR3 protein. This sample carries hundreds of thousands of distinct CDR3 sequences, under 15% of them seen once, and the ten largest clones take 30% to 35%. Material: blood. All receptors derive from a woman in her thirties with Graves' hyperthyroidism.

This clonotype was detected many times. This chain links TRBV20-1 with TRBJ1-1; D unresolved. Between the trimmed V and J ends, which lost 5 bases and 8 bases, there was a span of 12 bases. Germline assignment: CDR1 DFQATT and CDR2 SNEGSKA (reference sequence). CDR3 length: 11 residues. CDR3 region: CSAEIRTEAFF. The DNA of the CDR3 is TGCAGTGCTGAGATCAGAACAGAAGCTTTCTTT.

This clonotype was observed a few times. The DNA for the CDR3 is TGTGCCAGCAGTTTTAGTGTTGTGGATACGCAGTATTTT. This translates into CASSFSVVDTQYF. This chain uses TRBV12-3 or TRBV12-4 with TRBJ2-3; no clear D. This CDR3 has 13 amino acids. Trimming removed 3 bases from V and 6 bases from J, with 10 bases in between.

This clonotype was counted ten times or more. The rearrangement joins TRBV20-1 to TRBJ1-2; D ambiguous. CDR1 is DFQATT, CDR2 SNEGSKA, per germline (reference sequence). The CDR3 extends over 12 amino acids. The ends were cut back, 2 bases at V and 5 bases at J, with 9 bases in the middle. The CDR3 loop reads CSARYGKYGYTF. The CDR3 region has the DNA TGCAGTGCTAGATACGGGAAATATGGCTACACCTTC.

Remarks on this clonotype: One junction end does not reproduce the germline sequence, and a read error may be involved. V gene TRBV14 combines with J gene TRBJ1-1, with D maybe TRBD1 (5 bases). The CDR3 extends over 14 amino acids. Per the germline V gene, CDR1 is SGHDN and CDR2 is FVKESK. CDR3: CVSSATGAWGEAFF. CDR3 coding DNA: TGTGTCAGCAGCGCAACCGGGGCCTGGGGTGAAGCTTTCTTT.

At least ten counts were recorded for this clonotype. V is TRBV20-1 and J is TRBJ2-7; 10 bases match TRBD2. Germline assignment: CDR1 DFQATT and CDR2 SNEGSKA (reference sequence). Trimming cost V 0 bases and J 3 bases; bases outside gene matches: 8. The CDR3 is 16 amino acids. The CDR3 nucleotides are TGCAGTGCTAGAGATACTAGCGGGATGGGGATCTACGAGCAGTACTTC. Protein product: CSARDTSGMGIYEQYF.